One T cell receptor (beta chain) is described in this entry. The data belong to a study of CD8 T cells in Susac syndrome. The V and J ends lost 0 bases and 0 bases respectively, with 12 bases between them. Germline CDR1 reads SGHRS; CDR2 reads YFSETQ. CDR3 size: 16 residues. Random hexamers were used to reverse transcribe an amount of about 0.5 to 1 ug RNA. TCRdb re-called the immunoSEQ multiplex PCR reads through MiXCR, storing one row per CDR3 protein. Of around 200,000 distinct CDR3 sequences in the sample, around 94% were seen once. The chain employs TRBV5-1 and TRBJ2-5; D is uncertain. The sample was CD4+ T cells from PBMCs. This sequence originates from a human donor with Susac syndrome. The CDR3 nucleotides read TGCGCCAGCAGCTTGGGAGAATTGAAGTACCAAGAGACCCAGTACTTC. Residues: CASSLGELKYQETQYF.